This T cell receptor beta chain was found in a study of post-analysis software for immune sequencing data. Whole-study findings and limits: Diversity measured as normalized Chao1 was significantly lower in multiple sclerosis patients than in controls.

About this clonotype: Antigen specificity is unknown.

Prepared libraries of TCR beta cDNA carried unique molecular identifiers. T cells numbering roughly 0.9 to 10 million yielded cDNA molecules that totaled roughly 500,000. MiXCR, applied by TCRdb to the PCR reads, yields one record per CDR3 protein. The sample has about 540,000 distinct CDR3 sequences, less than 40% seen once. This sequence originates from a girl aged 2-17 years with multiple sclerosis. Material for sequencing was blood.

For the CDR3, the DNA is TGCAGTGCTCCCCCTAGCGGGGGGGACAGGGATACGCAGTATTTT. Translating it yields CSAPPSGGDRDTQYF. The V call is TRBV20-1, the J call TRBJ2-3, with 12 bases identical to TRBD2. The germline V gene has CDR1 DFQATT and CDR2 SNEGSKA (reference sequence). With V trimmed by 5 bases and J by 6 bases, 9 bases remained unmatched. The CDR3 is 15 amino acids.